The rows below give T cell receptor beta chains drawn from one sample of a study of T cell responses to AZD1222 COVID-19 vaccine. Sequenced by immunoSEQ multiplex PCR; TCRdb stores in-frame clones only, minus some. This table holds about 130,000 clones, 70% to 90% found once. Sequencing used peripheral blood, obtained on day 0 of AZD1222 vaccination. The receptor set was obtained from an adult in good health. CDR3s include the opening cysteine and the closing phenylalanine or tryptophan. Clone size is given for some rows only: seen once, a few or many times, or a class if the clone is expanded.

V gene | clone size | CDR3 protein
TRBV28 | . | CASRPGTGGGYSPLHF
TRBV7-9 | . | CASSLQGVNEQYF
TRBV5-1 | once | CASTLGRNTEAFF
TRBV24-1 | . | CATSDLNQPQHF
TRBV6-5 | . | CASTIIRGTEAFF
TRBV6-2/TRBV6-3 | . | CASSYFIQPQHF
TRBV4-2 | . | CASSPRTGGYNEQFF
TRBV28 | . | CASSRTEDLRYGYTF
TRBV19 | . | CASIAEILSGANVLTF
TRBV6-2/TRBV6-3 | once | CASSTAGTARGSPLHF
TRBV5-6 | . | CASSQGLDTDTQYF
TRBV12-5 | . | CASGLVGVNEQFF
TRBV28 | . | CASSSGQDRHGYTF
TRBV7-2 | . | CASSLVGVQAFF
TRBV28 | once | CASTEDRSNEKLFF
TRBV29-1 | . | CSVEDPDSSGNTIYF
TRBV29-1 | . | CSVVGQIRDLGNEQFF
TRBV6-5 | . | CASSYRGGRQETQYF
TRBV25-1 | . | CASSPTRGGGDNEQFF
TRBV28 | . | CASSPGQGSGLLHF
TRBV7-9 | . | CASSLYTEPYGYTF
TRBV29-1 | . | CSDRDRDSREQFF
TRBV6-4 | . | CASSDKGDNTGELFF
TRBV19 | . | CASSIDRGSGGTGELFF
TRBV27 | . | CASSSTGDWVGYTF
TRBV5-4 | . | CASRITGNYEQYF
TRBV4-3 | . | CASSQEIASNYGYTF